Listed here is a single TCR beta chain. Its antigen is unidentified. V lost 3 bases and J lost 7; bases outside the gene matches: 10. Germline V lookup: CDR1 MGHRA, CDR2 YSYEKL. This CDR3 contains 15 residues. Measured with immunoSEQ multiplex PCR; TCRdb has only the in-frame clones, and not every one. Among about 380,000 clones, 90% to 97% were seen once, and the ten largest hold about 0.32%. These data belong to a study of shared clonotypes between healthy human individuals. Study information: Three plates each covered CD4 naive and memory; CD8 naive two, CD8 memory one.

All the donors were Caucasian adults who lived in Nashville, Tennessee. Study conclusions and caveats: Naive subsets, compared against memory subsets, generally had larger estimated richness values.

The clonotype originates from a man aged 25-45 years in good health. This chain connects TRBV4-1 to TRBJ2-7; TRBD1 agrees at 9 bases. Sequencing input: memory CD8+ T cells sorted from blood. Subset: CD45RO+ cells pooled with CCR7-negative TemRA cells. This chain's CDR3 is CASSHAGTGRSEQYF. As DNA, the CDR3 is TGCGCCAGCAGCCACGCCGGGACAGGGAGGAGTGAGCAGTACTTC.